Shown below are 24 T cell receptor beta chains from a single sample sequenced in a study of shared clonotypes between healthy human individuals. It was CD45RO-negative cells, positively selected for CCR7, that made up naive CD8 cells, with terminally differentiated effector memory CD45RA+ cells excluded. Generated by immunoSEQ multiplex PCR, the TCRdb table keeps only in-frame clones and is missing some. This table holds about 2,200,000 clones, 93% found once. Sequenced input: naive CD8+ T cells from PBMCs. The receptors stem from a man aged 18 to 29 in good health. Some clones in this sample may be carry-over from other donors' samples.

This chain uses TRBV19 with TRBJ2-7, with 10 bases matching TRBD1. CDR3 size: 14 residues. The junction had 2 bases not matched to a gene; V was cut back by 3 bases and J by 3 bases. Germline V gene data show CDR1 as LNHDA and CDR2 as SQIVND (reference sequence). This chain's CDR3 is CASSIDRGLYEQYF. Here the CDR3 DNA reads TGTGCCAGTAGTATCGACAGGGGGCTCTACGAGCAGTACTTC.

CDR3 protein: CASSSRLMNTEAFF. In DNA, the CDR3 is TGTGCCAGCAGCTCTAGACTGATGAACACTGAAGCTTTCTTT. V gene TRBV7-9 combines with J gene TRBJ1-1; no clear D. V was cut by 4 bases and J by 0 bases, with 9 bases left in between. The CDR3 extends over 14 amino acids. Germline values: CDR1 SEHNR, CDR2 FQNEAQ (reference sequence).

The gene calls are TRBV19 and TRBJ1-1; D is unresolved. CDR1 and CDR2 from the germline V gene are LNHDA and SQIVND (reference sequence). The CDR3 runs to 15 residues. Trimming pared 7 bases from V and 1 base from J, leaving 16 bases between. The CDR3 DNA sequence: TGTGCCAGTAATTTATATAAGGATGGGAACACTGAAGCTTTCTTT. Its translation: CASNLYKDGNTEAFF.

A note on this clone: This CDR3 is also generated by other DNA sequences in the sample. The chain carries TRBV7-9 and TRBJ2-7; TRBD2 agrees at 13 bases. CDR1 SEHNR and CDR2 FQNEAQ come from the germline V gene (reference sequence). Trimming took 4 bases from V and 3 from J; bases not matched to a gene: 3. This CDR3 spans 15 amino acids. The CDR3 DNA reads TGTGCCAGCAGCTCCAGGACTAGCGGGAGCTACGAGCAGTACTTC. Translated: CASSSRTSGSYEQYF.

This chain joins TRBV2 and TRBJ1-1; 8 bases are shared with TRBD1. Germline V CDR1 and CDR2: SNHLY, FYNNEI. The CDR3 extends over 16 amino acids. V shed 4 bases, J shed 5 bases, and the junction held 12 bases outside the gene matches. In DNA form, the CDR3 reads TGTGCCAGCAGTGCGCTTAGGACAGGGCCAGAGACTGAAGCTTTCTTT. It translates to CASSALRTGPETEAFF.

This chain links TRBV11-2 with TRBJ1-2; weak D call: TRBD1 (6 bases). V lost 3 bases and J 9 bases, leaving 20 bases between the germline ends. The CDR3 runs 15 residues. Germline-derived CDR1 and CDR2 are SGHAT and FQNNGV. The CDR3 loop is CASSLGPADSLSYTF. CDR3 sequence (DNA): TGTGCCAGCAGCTTGGGTCCCGCGGACAGCCTTAGCTACACCTTC.

J is TRBJ2-1 and V is TRBV19; D possibly corresponds to TRBD2 (6 bases). The germline V gene has CDR1 LNHDA and CDR2 SQIVND (reference sequence). This CDR3 region has 13 residues. The V end lost 6 bases, the J end lost 2 bases, and 8 bases lay between the germline ends. DNA for the CDR3: TGTGCCAGTAGCGGGAGAACCTACAATGAGCAGTTCTTC. Protein: CASSGRTYNEQFF.

V and J are TRBV19 and TRBJ2-7; D possibly corresponds to TRBD1 (5 bases). Germline V CDR1 and CDR2: LNHDA, SQIVND (reference sequence). This CDR3 region has 14 residues. The V end lost 5 bases, the J end lost 3 bases, and 14 bases lay between the germline ends. This CDR3 reads CASSHDRTHYEQYF. DNA of the CDR3: TGTGCCAGTAGTCACGACAGAACTCACTACGAGCAGTACTTC.

Details on this clone: Other nucleotide sequences from this sample produce the same CDR3. The rearrangement links TRBV12-5 to TRBJ1-1; D unresolved. CDR1 LGHNT and CDR2 FRNRAP come from the germline V gene. This CDR3 contains 11 residues. V lost 1 base and J 7 bases, leaving 4 bases between the germline ends. Here the CDR3 reads CASGLGREAFF. In DNA form, the CDR3 reads TGTGCTAGTGGTTTGGGGCGTGAAGCTTTCTTT.

This clone was seen a single time. This rearrangement joins TRBV7-9 to TRBJ1-2; D uncertain. Germline V CDR1 and CDR2: SEHNR, FQNEAQ (reference sequence). The CDR3 sequence is 15 residues long. V was cut by 10 bases and J by 5 bases, with 23 bases left in between. The CDR3: CAIDAILPKPYGYTF. The CDR3 nucleotides are TGTGCCATCGACGCCATTCTCCCCAAACCGTATGGCTACACCTTC.

The chain employs TRBV6-5 and TRBJ2-1; 9 bases map to TRBD2. The CDR3 extends over 13 amino acids. Germline V lookup: CDR1 MNHEY, CDR2 SVGAGI. The V and J ends lost 6 bases and 8 bases, in that order; junction bases with no gene match: 5. CDR3 loop: CASRSSGKDEQFF. The CDR3 DNA sequence: TGTGCCAGCAGGTCTAGCGGGAAAGATGAGCAGTTCTTC.

V gene TRBV29-1 combines with J gene TRBJ2-3; D uncertain. V was clipped by 6 bases and J by 4 bases, with 8 bases between them. Germline loops: CDR1 SQVTM, CDR2 ANQGSEA. CDR3 length: 11 residues. The CDR3 nucleotides read TGCAGCGTCCGCCGCTCAGATACGCAGTATTTT. Its protein product is CSVRRSDTQYF.

This clone was recorded once. The gene calls are TRBV5-6 and TRBJ1-2, with D uncertain. Germline V lookup: CDR1 SGHDT, CDR2 YYEEEE. The V and J ends lost 1 base and 6 bases respectively, with 16 bases between them. The CDR3 is 15 amino acids. The CDR3, as DNA: TGTGCCAGCAGCTTGTGGCCAGAGAGGGTCGATGGCTACACCTTC. Its protein product is CASSLWPERVDGYTF.

The V call is TRBV9, the J call TRBJ1-1; maybe TRBD1 (5 bases). Germline-derived CDR1 and CDR2 are SGDLS and YYNGEE. Trimming took off 0 bases at V and 0 bases at J, with 15 bases between the two ends. This CDR3 has 17 amino acids. The CDR3 loop reads CASSVGWGGIVNTEAFF. The CDR3 region has the DNA TGTGCCAGCAGCGTAGGGTGGGGCGGAATAGTGAACACTGAAGCTTTCTTT.

The CDR3 region has the DNA TGTGCCAGCAGTGAATCAGGGGGCGGCTACACCTTC. Translating it yields CASSESGGGYTF. The rearrangement uses TRBV6-4 and TRBJ1-2; 8 positions agree with TRBD1. V lost 3 bases to trimming and J lost 8 bases; unmatched junction nucleotides: 2. CDR1 is MRHNA and CDR2 is SNTAGT in the germline V gene. The CDR3 loop spans 12 amino acids.

The genes are TRBV27 and TRBJ1-1; D possibly corresponds to TRBD1 (5 bases). The V end was cut by 1 base, the J end by 4 bases, with 16 bases between. The CDR3 loop spans 16 amino acids. Germline V CDR1 and CDR2: MNHEY, SMNVEV (reference sequence). CDR3 nucleotides: TGTGCCAGCAGTTTATACGGGGCCGGGGAGGCCACTGAAGCTTTCTTT. The encoded protein is CASSLYGAGEATEAFF.

The chain uses TRBV14 and TRBJ2-7; D is perhaps TRBD1 (5 bases). The CDR3 extends over 15 amino acids. The germline V gene encodes CDR1 SGHDN and CDR2 FVKESK. V lost 5 bases and J lost 3, with 17 bases in between. The CDR3 bases are TGTGCCAGCAGCGTAGACAGTGCGAGTTTCTACGAGCAGTACTTC. Its protein product is CASSVDSASFYEQYF.

The CDR3 reads CASSYPGSASTQYF. CDR3 DNA sequence: TGTGCCAGCAGTTACCCCGGCTCTGCAAGCACCCAGTACTTC. The rearrangement joins TRBV6-5 to TRBJ2-5; D not resolved. Germline V gives CDR1 MNHEY, CDR2 SVGAGI. Trimming left V 2 bases short and J 8 bases short, with 15 bases between. The CDR3 length is 14 residues.

This chain links TRBV27 with TRBJ2-3, with D uncertain. Between the trimmed V and J ends, which lost 6 bases and 8 bases, there was a span of 21 bases. CDR3 length equals 15 residues. Germline V gives CDR1 MNHEY, CDR2 SMNVEV (reference sequence). Written as DNA, the CDR3 is TGTGCCAGCAGGCGACTTGGGCGTGAGATAGGTACGCAGTATTTT. As protein: CASRRLGREIGTQYF.

The chain employs TRBV18 and TRBJ2-3, with D unresolved. The CDR3 sequence is 16 residues long. Germline V lookup: CDR1 KGHSH, CDR2 LQKENI. Trimming took off 2 bases at V and 0 bases at J, with 12 bases between the two ends. The CDR3 region has the DNA TGTGCCAGCTCACCAAGGACCGAACATAGCACAGATACGCAGTATTTT. Translated, it gives CASSPRTEHSTDTQYF.

This rearrangement joins TRBV5-5 to TRBJ2-5; weak D call: TRBD2 (5 bases). Trimming shortened V by 2 bases and J by 5 bases, and 16 bases separated the two germline ends. This CDR3 contains 15 residues. Germline V gene data show CDR1 as SGHKS and CDR2 as YYEKEE (reference sequence). CDR3 residues: CASSFEDGVRETQYF. The CDR3, as DNA: TGTGCCAGCAGCTTTGAGGACGGGGTGCGGGAGACCCAGTACTTC.

The chain joins TRBV9 to TRBJ2-1, with unresolved D. Germline V gene sequence: CDR1 SGDLS, CDR2 YYNGEE. The CDR3 is 13 amino acids. V was pared by 0 bases and J by 3 bases, with 4 bases between. The chain's CDR3 is CASSVANYNEQFF. In nucleotides, the CDR3 is TGTGCCAGCAGCGTAGCCAACTACAATGAGCAGTTCTTC. Variable domain in full (rest from reference TRBV9 and TRBJ2-1): DSGVTQTPKHLITATGQRVTLRCSPRSGDLSVYWYQQSLDQGLQFLIQYYNGEERAKGNILERFSAQQFPDLHSELNLSSLELGDSALYFCASSVANYNEQFFGPGTRLTVL.

V usage is TRBV6-6 and J usage is TRBJ2-3, with 11 bases that match TRBD2. From germline, CDR1 is MNHNY and CDR2 SVGAGI (reference sequence). V dropped 4 bases and J dropped 2; count of bases not matched to a gene: 5. This CDR3 comprises 16 residues. This CDR3 is CASSLPGLADTDTQYF. The CDR3 nucleotides are TGTGCCAGCAGTTTGCCGGGACTAGCGGACACAGATACGCAGTATTTT.

This chain uses TRBV19 with TRBJ1-1, with D hard to call. Trimming removed 0 bases at V and 1 base at J, with 12 bases between. This CDR3 comprises 16 residues. From germline, CDR1 is LNHDA and CDR2 SQIVND (reference sequence). Here the CDR3 reads CASSIDREGSNTEAFF. The CDR3 coding sequence is TGTGCCAGTAGTATAGATCGGGAGGGATCGAACACTGAAGCTTTCTTT.